The next 20 T cell receptor beta chains were all read from a single sample in a study of beta chain features in type 1 diabetes. Study-level results: A moderate, significant TCRB CDR3 shortening appeared in type 1 diabetes across four CD4+ subsets.

TCRB transcripts that were expressed got sequenced, as all of the isolated RNA had been reverse transcribed. Here immunoSEQ multiplex PCR was the method, and the copy in TCRdb shows in-frame clones only, minus some. The sample lists 600,000 or so clones; 11% to 15% were seen once. No antigen has been identified for these receptors. Sample: naive CD4+ T cells from blood. These receptors were obtained from a man aged 18 to 30 with type 1 diabetes.

This chain uses TRBV7-9 with TRBJ2-1; TRBD1 is a possible D gene (6 bases). V lost 5 bases and J 9 bases, leaving 26 bases between the germline ends. This CDR3 spans 17 amino acids. Germline loops: CDR1 SEHNR, CDR2 FQNEAQ (reference sequence). The CDR3 DNA is TGTGCCAGCAGCGCCACACAGGGAGCCCAGGGCATTGGTGAGCAGTTCTTC. Translating it yields CASSATQGAQGIGEQFF.

The chain uses TRBV7-2 and TRBJ1-1; D remains unclear. The length of the CDR3 is 12 residues. CDR1 and CDR2 (germline): SGHTA, FQGNSA. The V gene lost 3 bases and the J gene lost 5 bases, with 7 bases spanning the gap. CDR3 protein: CASSFHGTEAFF. As DNA, the CDR3 is TGTGCCAGCAGCTTTCACGGGACTGAAGCTTTCTTT.

This clone turned up a few times. The rearrangement links TRBV9 to TRBJ2-5; perhaps TRBD1 as D (6 bases). The CDR3 runs to 16 residues. Per the germline V gene, CDR1 is SGDLS and CDR2 is YYNGEE. The ends were cut back, 0 bases at V and 7 bases at J, with 19 bases in the middle. CDR3 sequence: CASSVDYAGTLATQYF. The CDR3 nucleotides read TGTGCCAGCAGCGTAGATTACGCTGGGACACTGGCGACCCAGTACTTC. The full variable domain, its missing parts supplied by reference TRBV9 and TRBJ2-5, is DSGVTQTPKHLITATGQRVTLRCSPRSGDLSVYWYQQSLDQGLQFLIQYYNGEERAKGNILERFSAQQFPDLHSELNLSSLELGDSALYFCASSVDYAGTLATQYFGPGTRLLVL.

This chain uses TRBV5-1 with TRBJ1-5; no definite D call. The CDR3 runs 15 residues. CDR1 and CDR2 (germline): SGHRS, YFSETQ. Trimming cost V 3 bases and J 2 bases, with 12 bases left between them. CDR3 amino acids: CASSSHGEGNQPQHF. The DNA of the CDR3 is TGCGCCAGCAGCTCCCACGGGGAGGGCAATCAGCCCCAGCATTTT.

The chain is built from TRBV6-4 and TRBJ2-1, with D maybe TRBD2 (6 bases). Germline-derived CDR1 and CDR2 are MRHNA and SNTAGT. V dropped 4 bases and J dropped 7 bases, with 17 bases sitting between them. The CDR3 covers 15 residues. The CDR3 loop reads CASSASQAGGNEQFF. The CDR3 nucleotides are TGTGCCAGCAGTGCCTCCCAAGCCGGGGGAAATGAGCAGTTCTTC.

This clone showed up just a few times. The J gene is TRBJ2-3, the V gene TRBV30, with 7 positions matching TRBD1. The CDR3 totals 15 residues. Per germline, CDR1 GTSNPN and CDR2 SVGIG (reference sequence). J lost 11 bases, V lost 2 bases, and 16 bases had no gene match. CDR3 in DNA: TGTGCCTGGAGTTCCGGGGACAGTCGAATCTTGAGGCAGTATTTT. Residues: CAWSSGDSRILRQYF.

The rearrangement uses TRBV6-5 and TRBJ1-2; no clear D gene. The CDR3 consists of 14 residues. Per the germline V gene, CDR1 is MNHEY and CDR2 is SVGAGI. Trimming took 2 bases from V and 4 from J, leaving 11 bases between them. The CDR3 sequence is CASSYMAATYGYTF. CDR3 nucleotide sequence: TGTGCCAGCAGTTACATGGCAGCCACCTATGGCTACACCTTC.

This chain connects TRBV11-1 to TRBJ2-2; D is uncertain. The CDR3 is 11 amino acids. The V gene's germline CDR1 is SGHAT and CDR2 FQDESV (reference sequence). Trimming shortened V by 9 bases and J by 5 bases, and 7 bases separated the two germline ends. CDR3 in amino acids: CASLGTGELFF. The DNA for the CDR3 is TGTGCCAGTCTGGGTACCGGGGAGCTGTTTTTT.

A few counts support this clone. V gene TRBV29-1 combines with J gene TRBJ2-7; maybe TRBD1 (6 bases). The CDR3 is 14 residues long. The V gene lost 6 bases and the J gene lost 3 bases, with 18 bases spanning the gap. Germline lookup yields CDR1 SQVTM and CDR2 ANQGSEA. The CDR3 protein is CSVAARQASYEQYF. The CDR3 nucleotides are TGCAGCGTAGCCGCAAGACAGGCCAGCTACGAGCAGTACTTC.

This clone was seen only a few times. The chain carries TRBV5-1 and TRBJ2-5; maybe TRBD2 (5 bases). The CDR3 covers 13 residues. Looked up from germline, CDR1 is SGHRS and CDR2 is YFSETQ. Trimming removed 3 bases at V and 5 bases at J, with 11 bases between. DNA for the CDR3: TGCGCCAGCAGCTCCGAGGGCCCTGAGACCCAGTACTTC. Its protein product is CASSSEGPETQYF.

This clone was picked up a small number of times. This rearrangement joins TRBV25-1 to TRBJ2-3; TRBD2 aligns across 7 bases. The CDR3 runs to 14 residues. The J segment lost 0 bases and the V segment lost 6 bases, leaving 3 bases of the junction unmatched. The germline V gene has CDR1 MGHDK and CDR2 SYGVNS. In nucleotides, the CDR3 is TGTGCCAGCAGAGCGGGACTTAGCACAGATACGCAGTATTTT. It specifies CASRAGLSTDTQYF.

This clone was seen more than once but under ten times. V and J are TRBV7-2 and TRBJ1-4; unclear D gene. V was trimmed by 2 bases and J by 3 bases, leaving 10 bases between them. The germline gives CDR1 SGHTA, CDR2 FQGNSA. The CDR3 covers 15 residues. The CDR3 DNA follows: TGTGCCAGCAGCTTATCCCCCTGGGCTAATGAAAAACTGTTTTTT. It encodes CASSLSPWANEKLFF.

This clone was detected a few times. V usage is TRBV5-1 and J usage is TRBJ2-3, with TRBD2 matching over 10 bases. Trimming took 3 bases from V and 3 from J; bases not matched to a gene: 4. The germline CDR1 and CDR2 sequences are SGHRS and YFSETQ. The CDR3 runs 15 residues. The CDR3 DNA is TGCGCCAGCAGCTCAGGACTAGCGGCTACAGATACGCAGTATTTT. This encodes CASSSGLAATDTQYF.

The V gene is TRBV11-2, the J gene TRBJ2-3; 9 bases fit TRBD2. The germline CDR1 and CDR2 sequences are SGHAT and FQNNGV. The CDR3 is 16 amino acids. With V trimmed by 7 bases and J by 3 bases, 11 bases remained unmatched. CDR3 protein: CASTLANLAGTDTQYF. The CDR3 DNA sequence: TGTGCCAGCACCCTCGCAAATCTAGCGGGAACAGATACGCAGTATTTT.

This clone was counted only a few times. The chain couples TRBV30 to TRBJ1-2; 9 bases are a match to TRBD1. CDR1 is GTSNPN, CDR2 SVGIG, per germline (reference sequence). The CDR3 is 13 amino acids. The V segment lost 2 bases and the J segment 8 bases; nucleotides outside the gene matches: 6. CDR3 in amino acids: CAWSRRDRDGYTF. DNA for the CDR3: TGTGCCTGGAGTCGCCGGGACAGGGACGGCTACACCTTC.

The rearrangement links TRBV18 to TRBJ1-4; D remains ambiguous. Germline V gene data show CDR1 as KGHSH and CDR2 as LQKENI. There are 14 residues in the CDR3. Trimming took off 3 bases at V and 7 bases at J, with 12 bases between the two ends. The CDR3 reads CASSPLAASEKLFF. As DNA, the CDR3 is TGTGCCAGCTCACCTCTGGCAGCGTCTGAAAAACTGTTTTTT. The entire variable domain, with the rest obtained from reference TRBV18 and TRBJ1-4, is as follows: NAGVMQNPRHLVRRRGQEARLRCSPMKGHSHVYWYRQLPEEGLKFMVYLQKENIIDESGMPKERFSAEFPKEGPSILRIQQVVRGDSAAYFCASSPLAASEKLFFGSGTQLSVL.

J is TRBJ2-1 and V is TRBV6-5; 10 positions match TRBD2. With 6 bases clipped from V and 4 bases from J, the junction kept 6 bases outside the gene matches. Germline V gene sequence: CDR1 MNHEY, CDR2 SVGAGI. This CDR3 is 15 amino acids long. The CDR3 here is CASSHLAGAYNEQFF. DNA for the CDR3: TGTGCCAGCAGCCACCTAGCGGGGGCTTACAATGAGCAGTTCTTC.

The chain couples TRBV19 to TRBJ2-1; 8 bases agree with TRBD2. Germline-derived CDR1 and CDR2 are LNHDA and SQIVND (reference sequence). This CDR3 region has 17 residues. Trimming cost V 4 bases and J 3 bases; bases outside gene matches: 11. CDR3 sequence reads: CASSNTPQRGRYNEQFF. The CDR3 DNA is TGTGCCAGTAGTAATACCCCCCAGCGGGGGCGCTACAATGAGCAGTTCTTC.

The chain combines TRBV28 with TRBJ2-7; 7 positions match TRBD2. Losses at the gene ends were 0 bases for V and 3 bases for J; bases not matched to a gene: 5. Germline CDR1 is MDHEN and CDR2 is SYDVKM. This CDR3 spans 15 amino acids. The CDR3 reads CASSLWVASGYEQYF. The CDR3 DNA reads TGTGCCAGCAGTTTATGGGTGGCTAGCGGCTACGAGCAGTACTTC.

This clone occurred a few times. DNA for the CDR3: TGCAGCGGTCGGTCGGGGGGCGAGACCCAGTACTTC. Translating gives CSGRSGGETQYF. The chain carries TRBV29-1 and TRBJ2-5, with D possibly being TRBD2 (7 bases). There are 12 residues in the CDR3. Deletions cut 7 bases from V and 5 bases from J, with 14 bases between. The germline V gene encodes CDR1 SQVTM and CDR2 ANQGSEA. Based on the CDR3 plus reference TRBV29-1 and TRBJ2-5, the full variable domain is SAVISQKPSRDICQRGTSLTIQCQVDSQVTMMFWYRQQPGQSLTLIATANQGSEATYESGFVIDKFPISRPNLTFSTLTVSNMSPEDSSIYLCSGRSGGETQYFGPGTRLLVL.